The clone carrying this TCR beta chain was recorded a few times. No antigen is known for it. This entry is derived from a study of T cells after yellow fever vaccination. For the study at large: Preparation of fractions with low cell numbers was performed using SMART-Seq v4 Ultra Low Input.

Regarding the study as a whole: The appearance of a small share of clonotypes in both CD4 and CD8 compartments was observed.

V dropped 5 bases and J dropped 6; count of bases not matched to a gene: 6. CDR1 is SEHNR and CDR2 is FQNEAQ in the germline V gene (reference sequence). The CDR3 consists of 14 residues. TCRdb fed the 5' RACE reads into MiXCR, producing one record per CDR3 protein. Of roughly 99,000 distinct CDR3 sequences in the sample, under 7% are singletons; the top ten hold more than 40%. The sample was CD8+ T cells sorted from PBMCs, taken 10 days after the yellow fever booster vaccination. This TCR derives from a man aged 18 to 30 who received the YFV17D yellow fever vaccine. This chain uses TRBV7-9 with TRBJ1-2; 10 nucleotides line up with TRBD1. CDR3 nucleotide sequence: TGTGCCAGCAGCCTTGGACAGGGGGTAAATGGCTACACCTTC. It encodes CASSLGQGVNGYTF.